One T cell receptor (beta chain) is described in this entry. The sample belongs to a study of blood T cell repertoires in COVID-19. On the study more broadly: Sources were T cells, B-cell-depleted T cells, or PBMCs; the material itself was cDNA or gDNA.

Repertoires were generated with immunoSEQ multiplex PCR, while TCRdb's copy carries only in-frame clones and drops some. The profile covers around 140,000 clones, with about 88% appearing a single time and approximately 2.5% taken by the ten largest. The sequencing input was peripheral blood. The TCR was taken from a human donor with COVID-19, enrolled during active disease. The donor label of this sample is uncertain.

The CDR3 reads CASSQGGQIRAYSPLHF. CDR3 coding DNA: TGTGCCAGCAGCCAAGGTGGACAAATTCGGGCTTATTCACCCCTCCACTTT. The chain recombines TRBV14 with TRBJ1-6; TRBD1 is a possible D gene (5 bases). Trimming shortened V by 1 base and J by 8 bases, and 18 bases separated the two germline ends. From germline, CDR1 is SGHDN and CDR2 FVKESK. This CDR3 has 17 residues.